Listed here are 18 T cell receptor beta chains from one sample, sequenced in a study of T-cell reconstitution after alpha-beta-depleted transplantation in children. A TCRbeta library incorporating unique molecular identifiers was prepared. TCRdb redid the calling of the PCR reads with MiXCR, one entry per CDR3 protein. The top ten hold 13% to 15% of the sample, which has some 550,000 distinct CDR3 sequences, 20% to 25% seen once. The sample in question was PBMCs, mostly from graft donor cells, obtained 360 days after TCRalphabeta/CD19-depleted stem cell transplant. All receptors come from a boy under three years old who had a stem cell transplant for acute myeloid leukemia, so the T cells may come from the graft donor.

There are many counts of this clonotype. J is TRBJ2-3 and V is TRBV5-1; the D is unclear. The CDR3 length is 14 residues. Germline loops: CDR1 SGHRS, CDR2 YFSETQ. The V end was cut by 0 bases, the J end by 1 base, with 6 bases between. CDR3 residues: CASSLGKGTDTQYF. The CDR3 DNA follows: TGCGCCAGCAGCTTGGGGAAAGGCACAGATACGCAGTATTTT.

This clonotype showed up just a few times. The CDR3 nucleotides are TGTGCCAGCAGTTCCCTACCCAACTTGGCTTTCTTT. The encoded protein is CASSSLPNLAFF. V and J are TRBV28 and TRBJ1-1, with D unclear. Trimming took 4 bases from V and 11 from J, leaving 14 bases between them. The CDR3 extends over 12 amino acids. Germline values: CDR1 MDHEN, CDR2 SYDVKM.

The chain links TRBV28 to TRBJ1-6; D is possibly TRBD1 (5 bases). The CDR3 covers 15 residues. Germline V lookup: CDR1 MDHEN, CDR2 SYDVKM. V lost 4 bases and J lost 6, with 13 bases in between. CDR3 nucleotides: TGTGCCAGCAGTTCCCACGACAGAGCTAATTCACCCCTCCACTTT. It is translated as CASSSHDRANSPLHF. Combining the CDR3 with reference TRBV28 and TRBJ1-6 gives the whole variable domain DVKVTQSSRYLVKRTGEKVFLECVQDMDHENMFWYRQDPGLGLRLIYFSYDVKMKEKGDIPEGYSVSREKKERFSLILESASTNQTSMYLCASSSHDRANSPLHFGNGTRLTVT.

The chain is built from TRBV7-2 and TRBJ1-1; D ambiguous. V was trimmed by 3 bases and J by 5 bases, leaving 13 bases between them. CDR3 length equals 14 residues. CDR1 is SGHTA and CDR2 is FQGNSA in the germline V gene. CDR3 sequence (DNA): TGTGCCAGCAGCTTGACCGGGCCGGGGACTGAAGCTTTCTTT. The encoded protein is CASSLTGPGTEAFF.

In its sample, this clonotype was seen many times. The V call is TRBV27, the J call TRBJ2-6; 7 bases line up with TRBD1. With 3 bases clipped from V and 1 base from J, the junction kept 6 bases outside the gene matches. The length of the CDR3 is 17 residues. Germline assignment: CDR1 MNHEY and CDR2 SMNVEV (reference sequence). CDR3 in amino acids: CASSFTGQPSGANVLTF. The CDR3 DNA follows: TGTGCCAGCAGTTTCACGGGACAGCCGTCTGGGGCCAACGTCCTGACTTTC.

In this sample, this clonotype turned up a few times. V is TRBV29-1 and J is TRBJ1-1; D unresolved. This CDR3 spans 13 amino acids. Looked up from germline, CDR1 is SQVTM and CDR2 is ANQGSEA. V was shortened by 6 bases and J by 2 bases, with 13 bases between the two germline ends. CDR3 amino acids: CSVQSPSNTEAFF. CDR3 nucleotide sequence: TGCAGCGTCCAGAGCCCTTCAAACACTGAAGCTTTCTTT.

This chain links TRBV12-3 or TRBV12-4 with TRBJ2-3; 12 nucleotides agree with TRBD2. The CDR3 length is 17 residues. J was trimmed by 2 bases and V by 9 bases; bases with no gene match: 12. The CDR3 protein is CASRTSGGTQVTDTQYF. CDR3 sequence (DNA): TGTGCCAGTCGCACTAGCGGGGGGACCCAAGTCACAGATACGCAGTATTTT.

This clonotype has just a few counts. CDR3: CASSLADSLNTQYF. CDR3 sequence (DNA): TGTGCCAGCAGTCTAGCGGACTCCTTGAATACGCAGTATTTT. The chain employs TRBV6-1 and TRBJ2-3; 7 bases are a match to TRBD2. The CDR3 contains 14 residues. With V trimmed by 5 bases and J by 7 bases, 9 bases remained unmatched. The germline V gene has CDR1 MNHNS and CDR2 SASEGT.

For the CDR3, the DNA is TGCGCCAGCAGCTTGGGTCAGGCTGGAAACACCATATATTTT. Protein: CASSLGQAGNTIYF. The rearrangement links TRBV5-1 to TRBJ1-3; D not resolved. The germline V gene encodes CDR1 SGHRS and CDR2 YFSETQ. V lost 0 bases, J lost 2 bases, and 6 bases lay in between. The length of the CDR3 is 14 residues.

This clonotype was seen once. The chain uses TRBV6-2 or TRBV6-3 and TRBJ1-3, with D possibly matching TRBD1 (5 bases). Germline lookup yields CDR1 MNHEY and CDR2 SVGEGT. The CDR3 is 16 residues long. V lost 0 bases to trimming and J lost 5 bases, with 14 bases between them. Here the CDR3 DNA reads TGTGCCAGCAGTTACTCTCGGGACCGGGTGCGAAACACCATATATTTT. Protein product: CASSYSRDRVRNTIYF.

This clonotype has just a few counts. V usage is TRBV6-2 or TRBV6-3 and J usage is TRBJ2-2; 8 nucleotides agree with TRBD1. Germline CDR1 is MNHEY and CDR2 is SVGEGT. V trimming: 2 bases; J trimming: 1 base; junction bases outside the gene matches: 3. The CDR3 is 16 residues long. The CDR3 sequence: CASSYAGTGNTGELFF. The CDR3 nucleotides are TGTGCCAGCAGTTACGCCGGGACAGGGAACACCGGGGAGCTGTTTTTT.

This clonotype was counted many times. The CDR3 spells CASRIGQGAANEQFF. The CDR3 DNA reads as TGTGCCAGCAGAATAGGACAGGGGGCGGCCAATGAGCAGTTCTTC. The rearrangement links TRBV12-3 or TRBV12-4 to TRBJ2-1; 11 bases agree with TRBD1. V shed 6 bases, J shed 6 bases, and the junction held 7 bases outside the gene matches. The CDR3 is made up of 15 amino acids.

V is TRBV20-1 and J is TRBJ1-1; a possible D gene is TRBD1 (5 bases). CDR1 and CDR2 (germline): DFQATT, SNEGSKA (reference sequence). Trimming pared 0 bases from V and 8 bases from J, leaving 16 bases between. The CDR3 is 14 residues long. DNA of the CDR3: TGCAGTGCTAGAGATCGAAGGGACGTAGACGAAGCTTTCTTT. Its translation: CSARDRRDVDEAFF.

In its sample, this clonotype was seen many times. The chain links TRBV27 to TRBJ1-2; D remains ambiguous. The length of the CDR3 is 14 residues. The V and J ends lost 3 bases and 4 bases respectively, with 12 bases between them. Germline CDR1 is MNHEY and CDR2 is SMNVEV (reference sequence). Written as DNA, the CDR3 is TGTGCCAGCAGTTTGAGAGGGAGTCGCTATGGCTACACCTTC. This translates into CASSLRGSRYGYTF.

This clonotype occurred once. This could be a read error, since a much larger clone is one nucleotide away. Because the CDR3 is missing its conserved closing phenylalanine or tryptophan, this is likely a read error. The chain has TRBV29-1 and TRBJ2-3; D gene uncertain. V lost 4 bases and J lost 2, with 13 bases in between. The CDR3 is 14 residues long. CDR1 and CDR2 from the germline V gene are SQVTM and ANQGSEA. The CDR3 here is CSVAPPYHTDTQYS. CDR3 in DNA: TGCAGCGTTGCCCCACCCTATCACACAGATACGCAGTATTCT.

This clonotype has ten or more counts. The gene calls are TRBV7-2 and TRBJ2-2; D not certain. Trimming took off 5 bases at V and 4 bases at J, with 11 bases between the two ends. This CDR3 has 14 amino acids. In germline, CDR1 is SGHTA, CDR2 FQGNSA. In DNA, the CDR3 is TGTGCCAGCAGCGGAACGGCAGCCACCGGGGAGCTGTTTTTT. This translates into CASSGTAATGELFF.

This clonotype has only a few counts. The chain recombines TRBV25-1 with TRBJ1-1; D call uncertain. The germline V gene has CDR1 MGHDK and CDR2 SYGVNS. The V and J ends lost 8 bases and 4 bases respectively, with 8 bases between them. The CDR3 is 11 amino acids. In DNA, the CDR3 is TGTGCCAGCGCGACTTTCACTGAAGCTTTCTTT. Its protein is CASATFTEAFF. The full variable domain, rest sourced from reference TRBV25-1 and TRBJ1-1, is EADIYQTPRYLVIGTGKKITLECSQTMGHDKMYWYQQDPGMELHLIHYSYGVNSTEKGDLSSESTVSRIRTEHFPLTLESARPSHTSQYLCASATFTEAFFGQGTRLTVV.

This clonotype showed up many times. The V gene is TRBV28, the J gene TRBJ1-1, with D possibly matching TRBD1 (6 bases). The V end was cut by 3 bases, the J end by 3 bases, with 17 bases between. The CDR3 is made up of 16 amino acids. Germline V gene data show CDR1 as MDHEN and CDR2 as SYDVKM. The CDR3 region has the DNA TGTGCCAGCAGTTTCTTGGGGGGCTTGATGGACACTGAAGCTTTCTTT. Encoded protein: CASSFLGGLMDTEAFF.